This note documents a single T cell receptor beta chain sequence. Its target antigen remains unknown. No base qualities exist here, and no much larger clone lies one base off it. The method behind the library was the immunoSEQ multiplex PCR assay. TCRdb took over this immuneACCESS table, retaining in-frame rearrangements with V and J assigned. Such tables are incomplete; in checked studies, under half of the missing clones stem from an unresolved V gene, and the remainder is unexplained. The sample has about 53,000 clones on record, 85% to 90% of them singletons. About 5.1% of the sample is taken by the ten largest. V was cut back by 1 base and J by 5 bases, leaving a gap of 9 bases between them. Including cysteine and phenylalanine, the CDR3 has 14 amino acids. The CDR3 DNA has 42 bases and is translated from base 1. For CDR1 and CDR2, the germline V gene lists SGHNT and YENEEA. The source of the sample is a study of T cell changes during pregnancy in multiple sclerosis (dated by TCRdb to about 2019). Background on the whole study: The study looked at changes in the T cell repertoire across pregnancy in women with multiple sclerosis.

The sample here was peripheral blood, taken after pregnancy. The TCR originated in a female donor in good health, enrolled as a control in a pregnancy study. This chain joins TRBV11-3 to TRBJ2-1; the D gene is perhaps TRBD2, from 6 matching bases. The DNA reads TGTGCCAGCAGCTTAGTTACGGGGGACAATGAGCAGTTCTTC. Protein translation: CASSLVTGDNEQFF.